This T cell receptor beta chain appears in the sequencing data of a study of read filtering for tumor transcriptome and immune sequencing. Study observations and caveats: RNA-seq captured clonotypes less deeply and reliably than IR-seq. About 81.9% of IR-seq clonotypes had a single read, yet these held 3% to 4% of reads.

Sampling of bone marrow took place during active disease in every patient. This clonotype ranks as medium-sized. The antigen is undetermined. From about 400 ng of RNA, a library with molecular barcoded alpha/delta and beta/gamma adaptors was made. TCRdb reanalysed the reads using MiXCR and keeps one entry per CDR3 protein. The sample holds tens of thousands of distinct CDR3 sequences, approximately 22% seen once. The CDR3 extends over 12 amino acids. Trimming took off 7 bases at V and 4 bases at J, with 8 bases between the two ends. Looked up from germline, CDR1 is MDHEN and CDR2 is SYDVKM. V is TRBV28 and J is TRBJ2-1; no clear D. The sequenced sample consisted of a population of CD138-negative cells sorted from bone marrow. The sequence was collected from a donor over 35 with multiple myeloma. In DNA form, the CDR3 reads TGTGCCAGCAACGGGCCGTACAATGAGCAGTTCTTC. As protein: CASNGPYNEQFF.